The subject of this entry is one T cell receptor (beta chain). The sample originates from a study of cytomegalovirus exposure and HLA in healthy donors. This CDR3 is 16 amino acids long. The V gene's germline CDR1 is SGHVS and CDR2 FQNEAQ. V lost 5 bases and J 4 bases, leaving 18 bases between the germline ends. The PCR made use of 60 Vbeta and 13 Jbeta primers. Sequenced by immunoSEQ multiplex PCR; TCRdb stores in-frame clones only, minus some. The repertoire holds approximately 120,000 clones, with 60% to 85% as singletons. The sequenced sample was PBMCs. The rearrangement uses TRBV7-8 and TRBJ1-5; no definite D call. This sequence originates from a man aged 25-45 years in good health and CMV-seronegative. The CDR3 DNA is TGTGCCAGCAGCCGGCTAGCGGGAATTGGTAATCAGCCCCAGCATTTT. Encoded protein: CASSRLAGIGNQPQHF.